This T cell receptor (beta chain) was recovered during a study of identical twins. TCRdb re-called the 5' RACE reads with MiXCR, one entry per CDR3 protein. The sample includes 350,000 to 500,000 distinct CDR3 sequences, 18% of them seen just once. Study-level points and caveats: Fewer insertions were carried by abundant cord blood beta clonotypes, but none was seen in memory repertoires.

Details on this clonotype: Its antigen is unknown. One base away lies a much larger clone, so this may be a sequencing read error.

The germline gives CDR1 MGHRA, CDR2 YSYEKL. CDR3 length equals 15 residues. Sequencing was done on a sample of naive T cells sorted from blood. The TCR was taken from a man in his fifties in good health. J is TRBJ2-1 and V is TRBV4-1; D tentatively fits TRBD1 or TRBD2 (5 bases each). This CDR3 is CTSSQGDRPDNEQFF. The CDR3 DNA follows: TGCACCAGCAGCCAAGGGGACCGCCCGGACAATGAGCAGTTCTTC.